Listed below are T cell receptor beta chains from one sample, sequenced in a study of blood T cell repertoires in COVID-19. Sequenced by immunoSEQ multiplex PCR; TCRdb stores in-frame clones only, minus some. The table records 200,000 to 250,000 clones, 75% to 90% of them present only once. Sequencing used peripheral blood. These receptors came from a man younger than 45 with COVID-19, enrolled during active disease. Both conserved end residues are part of each CDR3. Each record gives: V gene, J gene, D gene, clone size, CDR3 length, CDR3 protein, CDR3 DNA. A D gene is named only where the DNA matches it firmly. Clone size is given for some rows only: seen once, a few or many times, or a class if the clone is expanded.

V gene: TRBV19
J gene: TRBJ1-1
D gene: NA
clone size: few
CDR3 length: 16
CDR3 protein: CASSPSLPGRNTEAFF
CDR3 DNA: TGTGCCAGTAGTCCCTCGTTGCCGGGTAGGAACACTGAAGCTTTCTTT

V gene: TRBV3-1/TRBV3-2
J gene: TRBJ2-1
D gene: TRBD2
clone size: NA
CDR3 length: 19
CDR3 protein: CASSPPGVAGTKRYNEQFF
CDR3 DNA: TGTGCCAGCAGCCCCCCTGGGGTAGCGGGGACGAAACGCTACAATGAGCAGTTCTTC

V gene: TRBV11-2
J gene: TRBJ2-1
D gene: TRBD2
clone size: NA
CDR3 length: 16
CDR3 protein: CASSWSGTSGGAVQFF
CDR3 DNA: TGTGCCAGCAGCTGGTCCGGGACTAGCGGGGGGGCGGTGCAGTTCTTC

V gene: TRBV20-1
J gene: TRBJ1-2
D gene: NA
clone size: NA
CDR3 length: 11
CDR3 protein: CSAEINYGYTF
CDR3 DNA: TGCAGTGCAGAGATTAACTATGGCTACACCTTC

V gene: TRBV4-2
J gene: TRBJ2-3
D gene: TRBD2
clone size: NA
CDR3 length: 17
CDR3 protein: CASSHTGTSGGAYTQYF
CDR3 DNA: TGTGCCAGCAGCCACACCGGGACTAGCGGGGGTGCATATACGCAGTATTTT

V gene: TRBV19
J gene: TRBJ2-7
D gene: NA
clone size: NA
CDR3 length: 17
CDR3 protein: CASSPFIGARGSYEQYF
CDR3 DNA: TGTGCCAGTAGTCCGTTTATTGGGGCCAGGGGTTCCTACGAGCAGTACTTC

V gene: TRBV27
J gene: TRBJ2-1
D gene: TRBD2
clone size: NA
CDR3 length: 20
CDR3 protein: CASSLLDTPRGGRERNEQFF
CDR3 DNA: TGTGCCAGCAGTTTATTAGACACGCCGAGAGGCGGGAGGGAGCGTAATGAGCAGTTCTTC

V gene: TRBV29-1
J gene: TRBJ1-1
D gene: TRBD1
clone size: few
CDR3 length: 14
CDR3 protein: CSVERGQGNTEAFF
CDR3 DNA: TGCAGCGTTGAGAGGGGACAGGGGAACACTGAAGCTTTCTTT

V gene: TRBV5-6
J gene: TRBJ2-7
D gene: NA
clone size: NA
CDR3 length: 13
CDR3 protein: CASSLVGVYEQYF
CDR3 DNA: TGTGCCAGCAGCTTGGTAGGGGTCTACGAGCAGTACTTC

V gene: TRBV6-5
J gene: TRBJ2-7
D gene: TRBD1
clone size: NA
CDR3 length: 14
CDR3 protein: CASSMDRGLHEQYF
CDR3 DNA: TGTGCCAGCAGCATGGACAGGGGGCTCCACGAGCAGTACTTC

V gene: TRBV6-5
J gene: TRBJ2-6
D gene: TRBD1
clone size: NA
CDR3 length: 15
CDR3 protein: CASRTGGSGANVLTF
CDR3 DNA: TGTGCCAGCAGGACAGGGGGCTCTGGGGCCAACGTCCTGACTTTC

V gene: TRBV7-9
J gene: TRBJ1-1
D gene: TRBD1
clone size: NA
CDR3 length: 16
CDR3 protein: CASSSPTGTENTEAFF
CDR3 DNA: TGTGCCAGCAGCTCACCCACCGGGACAGAGAACACTGAAGCTTTCTTT

V gene: TRBV28
J gene: TRBJ1-2
D gene: TRBD1
clone size: NA
CDR3 length: 16
CDR3 protein: CASSYSFTGVSYGYTF
CDR3 DNA: TGTGCCAGCAGCTATTCGTTTACAGGGGTGAGCTATGGCTACACCTTC

V gene: TRBV2
J gene: TRBJ2-7
D gene: TRBD2
clone size: NA
CDR3 length: 15
CDR3 protein: CAGREGLAMLYEQYF
CDR3 DNA: TGTGCCGGCAGGGAAGGACTAGCCATGCTCTACGAGCAGTACTTC

V gene: TRBV6-5
J gene: TRBJ1-3
D gene: NA
clone size: NA
CDR3 length: 12
CDR3 protein: CASAGVGNTIYF
CDR3 DNA: TGTGCCAGCGCCGGGGTGGGAAACACCATATATTTT

V gene: TRBV5-6
J gene: TRBJ2-7
D gene: TRBD1
clone size: NA
CDR3 length: 15
CDR3 protein: CASSFSGQGAYEQYF
CDR3 DNA: TGTGCCAGCAGCTTTTCAGGCCAGGGGGCTTACGAGCAGTACTTC

V gene: TRBV19
J gene: TRBJ1-2
D gene: TRBD1
clone size: NA
CDR3 length: 15
CDR3 protein: CASSPTTGKSYGYTF
CDR3 DNA: TGTGCCAGTAGTCCAACGACAGGGAAGTCGTATGGCTACACCTTC

V gene: TRBV5-1
J gene: TRBJ2-3
D gene: NA
clone size: NA
CDR3 length: 14
CDR3 protein: CASSSSGITDTQYF
CDR3 DNA: TGCGCCAGCAGCTCTTCAGGAATCACAGATACGCAGTATTTT

V gene: TRBV10-3
J gene: TRBJ1-6
D gene: NA
clone size: once
CDR3 length: 17
CDR3 protein: CATSKGGRGVDNSPLHF
CDR3 DNA: TGTGCCACCTCGAAGGGCGGGCGGGGGGTAGATAATTCACCCCTCCACTTT

V gene: TRBV18
J gene: TRBJ2-1
D gene: NA
clone size: NA
CDR3 length: 14
CDR3 protein: CASSQTRGVLEQFF
CDR3 DNA: TGTGCCAGCTCTCAAACCAGGGGGGTACTCGAGCAGTTCTTC

V gene: TRBV28
J gene: TRBJ2-2
D gene: NA
clone size: NA
CDR3 length: 12
CDR3 protein: CASSLLFGELFF
CDR3 DNA: TGTGCCAGCAGTTTATTATTCGGGGAGCTGTTTTTT

V gene: TRBV4-1
J gene: TRBJ1-2
D gene: TRBD1
clone size: NA
CDR3 length: 16
CDR3 protein: CASSKGQGAPVGGYTF
CDR3 DNA: TGCGCCAGCAGCAAGGGACAGGGGGCGCCGGTAGGAGGCTACACCTTC

V gene: TRBV20-1
J gene: TRBJ2-1
D gene: TRBD2
clone size: NA
CDR3 length: 14
CDR3 protein: CSASRGGTYNEQFF
CDR3 DNA: TGCAGTGCTAGTCGGGGGGGGACCTACAATGAGCAGTTCTTC

V gene: TRBV5-1
J gene: TRBJ1-1
D gene: TRBD1
clone size: NA
CDR3 length: 14
CDR3 protein: CASSLGDRRTEAFF
CDR3 DNA: TGCGCCAGCAGCTTGGGGGACAGAAGAACTGAAGCTTTCTTT

V gene: TRBV5-4
J gene: TRBJ1-6
D gene: TRBD1
clone size: NA
CDR3 length: 15
CDR3 protein: CASSPGTGGRSPLHF
CDR3 DNA: TGTGCCAGCAGCCCCGGGACAGGGGGCCGTTCACCCCTCCACTTT

V gene: TRBV7-9
J gene: TRBJ1-1
D gene: NA
clone size: NA
CDR3 length: 12
CDR3 protein: CASSLTDTEAFF
CDR3 DNA: TGTGCCAGCAGCTTAACGGACACTGAAGCTTTCTTT

V gene: TRBV7-2
J gene: TRBJ2-7
D gene: NA
clone size: NA
CDR3 length: 14
CDR3 protein: CASSTSGGGYEQYF
CDR3 DNA: TGTGCCAGCAGCACCAGCGGAGGCGGGTACGAGCAGTACTTC